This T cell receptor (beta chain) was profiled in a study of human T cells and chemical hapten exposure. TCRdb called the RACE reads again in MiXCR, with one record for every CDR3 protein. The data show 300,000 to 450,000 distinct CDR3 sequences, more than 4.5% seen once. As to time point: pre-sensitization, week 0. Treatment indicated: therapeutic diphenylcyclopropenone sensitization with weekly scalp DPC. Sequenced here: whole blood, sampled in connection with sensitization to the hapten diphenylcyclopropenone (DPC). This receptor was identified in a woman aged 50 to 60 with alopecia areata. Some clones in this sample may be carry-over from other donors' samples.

Written as DNA, the CDR3 is TGCGCCAGCAGCCAAGACGCCGCGGGCCCAACTAATGAAAAACTGTTTTTT. Translated: CASSQDAAGPTNEKLFF. The J gene is TRBJ1-4, the V gene TRBV4-3; D uncertain. V was trimmed by 0 bases and J by 0 bases, leaving 11 bases between them. The length of the CDR3 is 17 residues. CDR1 is LGHNA, CDR2 YSLEER, per germline.